The next 8 T cell receptor beta chains were all read from a single sample in a study of blood T cells in healthy people across ages. The use of a sample-barcoded 5' primer and a J-beta primer mix characterized a second PCR of 7 to 11 cycles. TCRdb reprocessed the 5' RACE reads via MiXCR and lists one record per CDR3 protein. The sample holds approximately 730,000 distinct CDR3 sequences, roughly 41% seen once. The sample taken for sequencing was blood. These receptors were collected from a woman between 55 and 75 years old in good health.

This clonotype has more than one count but fewer than ten. The chain couples TRBV5-5 to TRBJ2-1, with 10 positions matching TRBD1. Germline V lookup: CDR1 SGHKS, CDR2 YYEKEE (reference sequence). Trimming at V came to 4 bases and at J to 7 bases, leaving 8 bases not matched to a gene. The CDR3 sequence is 15 residues long. Here the CDR3 DNA reads TGTGCCAGCAGCCCGACAGGGGGCGGGGGTAATGAGCAGTTCTTC. Protein: CASSPTGGGGNEQFF.

The rearrangement links TRBV14 to TRBJ2-7, with TRBD1 as a possible D gene (5 bases). V was trimmed by 0 bases and J by 2 bases, leaving 20 bases between them. The length of the CDR3 is 18 residues. Germline V lookup: CDR1 SGHDN, CDR2 FVKESK. The CDR3 is CASSQDQHKQDLPYEQYF. CDR3 DNA sequence: TGTGCCAGCAGCCAAGATCAGCATAAACAGGACCTCCCCTACGAGCAGTACTTC.

The chain recombines TRBV20-1 with TRBJ2-7; 11 bases line up with TRBD2. The CDR3 is 14 residues long. Germline V lookup: CDR1 DFQATT, CDR2 SNEGSKA (reference sequence). The V segment lost 5 bases and the J segment 1 base; nucleotides outside the gene matches: 4. The CDR3 sequence: CSAPPSGRSYEQYF. DNA of the CDR3: TGCAGTGCTCCTCCTAGCGGGAGGTCCTACGAGCAGTACTTC.

This clonotype was detected only once. A read error is the likely source, as a far larger clone sits one nucleotide away. The chain is built from TRBV7-9 and TRBJ2-1, with 12 bases matching TRBD2. Germline V gene sequence: CDR1 SEHNR, CDR2 FQNEAQ (reference sequence). The CDR3 length is 14 residues. After removal of 1 base from V and 13 bases from J, the junction contained 5 bases not matched to a gene. This CDR3 reads CASSLGLAGETQFF. For the CDR3, the DNA is TGTGCCAGCAGCTTAGGACTAGCGGGAGAGACCCAGTTCTTC.

This sequence joins TRBV29-1 and TRBJ1-5; TRBD1 aligns across 8 bases. The CDR3 has 14 amino acids. Trimming at V came to 6 bases and at J to 5 bases, leaving 9 bases not matched to a gene. Germline CDR1 reads SQVTM; CDR2 reads ANQGSEA. For the CDR3, the DNA is TGCAGCGTCGCCTTCCAGGGGGCGGATCAGCCCCAGCATTTT. Translating it yields CSVAFQGADQPQHF.

In its sample, this clonotype was seen a few times. DNA for the CDR3: TGTGCCAGCAGTCTAACGGGCGTCTATAGCAATCAGCCCCAGCATTTT. This codes for CASSLTGVYSNQPQHF. The chain joins TRBV28 to TRBJ1-5; D unclear. The CDR3 has 16 amino acids. Germline V CDR1 and CDR2: MDHEN, SYDVKM. Trimming pared 5 bases from V and 0 bases from J, leaving 14 bases between. Supplemented by reference TRBV28 and TRBJ1-5, the full variable domain reads DVKVTQSSRYLVKRTGEKVFLECVQDMDHENMFWYRQDPGLGLRLIYFSYDVKMKEKGDIPEGYSVSREKKERFSLILESASTNQTSMYLCASSLTGVYSNQPQHFGDGTRLSIL.

The CDR3 DNA follows: TGCAGTGCTAGTGGGGCGCAGGGATCTGTGGCTCTTTGGGAGCAGTTCTTC. Protein sequence: CSASGAQGSVALWEQFF. The rearrangement uses TRBV20-1 and TRBJ2-1; TRBD1 is a possible D gene (5 bases). The CDR3 extends over 17 amino acids. Germline CDR1 and CDR2: DFQATT and SNEGSKA (reference sequence). V lost 3 bases and J lost 10, with 28 bases in between.

In this sample, this clonotype turned up a few times. A much bigger clone sits one base away, suggesting this may be a read error. This rearrangement joins TRBV13 to TRBJ2-1; 9 nucleotides line up with TRBD2. The CDR3 sequence is 14 residues long. CDR1 and CDR2 (germline): PRHDT, FYEKMQ (reference sequence). This CDR3 reads CASSVGGLAKEQFF. The DNA for the CDR3 is TGTGCCAGCAGCGTAGGTGGACTAGCGAAGGAGCAGTTCTTC.